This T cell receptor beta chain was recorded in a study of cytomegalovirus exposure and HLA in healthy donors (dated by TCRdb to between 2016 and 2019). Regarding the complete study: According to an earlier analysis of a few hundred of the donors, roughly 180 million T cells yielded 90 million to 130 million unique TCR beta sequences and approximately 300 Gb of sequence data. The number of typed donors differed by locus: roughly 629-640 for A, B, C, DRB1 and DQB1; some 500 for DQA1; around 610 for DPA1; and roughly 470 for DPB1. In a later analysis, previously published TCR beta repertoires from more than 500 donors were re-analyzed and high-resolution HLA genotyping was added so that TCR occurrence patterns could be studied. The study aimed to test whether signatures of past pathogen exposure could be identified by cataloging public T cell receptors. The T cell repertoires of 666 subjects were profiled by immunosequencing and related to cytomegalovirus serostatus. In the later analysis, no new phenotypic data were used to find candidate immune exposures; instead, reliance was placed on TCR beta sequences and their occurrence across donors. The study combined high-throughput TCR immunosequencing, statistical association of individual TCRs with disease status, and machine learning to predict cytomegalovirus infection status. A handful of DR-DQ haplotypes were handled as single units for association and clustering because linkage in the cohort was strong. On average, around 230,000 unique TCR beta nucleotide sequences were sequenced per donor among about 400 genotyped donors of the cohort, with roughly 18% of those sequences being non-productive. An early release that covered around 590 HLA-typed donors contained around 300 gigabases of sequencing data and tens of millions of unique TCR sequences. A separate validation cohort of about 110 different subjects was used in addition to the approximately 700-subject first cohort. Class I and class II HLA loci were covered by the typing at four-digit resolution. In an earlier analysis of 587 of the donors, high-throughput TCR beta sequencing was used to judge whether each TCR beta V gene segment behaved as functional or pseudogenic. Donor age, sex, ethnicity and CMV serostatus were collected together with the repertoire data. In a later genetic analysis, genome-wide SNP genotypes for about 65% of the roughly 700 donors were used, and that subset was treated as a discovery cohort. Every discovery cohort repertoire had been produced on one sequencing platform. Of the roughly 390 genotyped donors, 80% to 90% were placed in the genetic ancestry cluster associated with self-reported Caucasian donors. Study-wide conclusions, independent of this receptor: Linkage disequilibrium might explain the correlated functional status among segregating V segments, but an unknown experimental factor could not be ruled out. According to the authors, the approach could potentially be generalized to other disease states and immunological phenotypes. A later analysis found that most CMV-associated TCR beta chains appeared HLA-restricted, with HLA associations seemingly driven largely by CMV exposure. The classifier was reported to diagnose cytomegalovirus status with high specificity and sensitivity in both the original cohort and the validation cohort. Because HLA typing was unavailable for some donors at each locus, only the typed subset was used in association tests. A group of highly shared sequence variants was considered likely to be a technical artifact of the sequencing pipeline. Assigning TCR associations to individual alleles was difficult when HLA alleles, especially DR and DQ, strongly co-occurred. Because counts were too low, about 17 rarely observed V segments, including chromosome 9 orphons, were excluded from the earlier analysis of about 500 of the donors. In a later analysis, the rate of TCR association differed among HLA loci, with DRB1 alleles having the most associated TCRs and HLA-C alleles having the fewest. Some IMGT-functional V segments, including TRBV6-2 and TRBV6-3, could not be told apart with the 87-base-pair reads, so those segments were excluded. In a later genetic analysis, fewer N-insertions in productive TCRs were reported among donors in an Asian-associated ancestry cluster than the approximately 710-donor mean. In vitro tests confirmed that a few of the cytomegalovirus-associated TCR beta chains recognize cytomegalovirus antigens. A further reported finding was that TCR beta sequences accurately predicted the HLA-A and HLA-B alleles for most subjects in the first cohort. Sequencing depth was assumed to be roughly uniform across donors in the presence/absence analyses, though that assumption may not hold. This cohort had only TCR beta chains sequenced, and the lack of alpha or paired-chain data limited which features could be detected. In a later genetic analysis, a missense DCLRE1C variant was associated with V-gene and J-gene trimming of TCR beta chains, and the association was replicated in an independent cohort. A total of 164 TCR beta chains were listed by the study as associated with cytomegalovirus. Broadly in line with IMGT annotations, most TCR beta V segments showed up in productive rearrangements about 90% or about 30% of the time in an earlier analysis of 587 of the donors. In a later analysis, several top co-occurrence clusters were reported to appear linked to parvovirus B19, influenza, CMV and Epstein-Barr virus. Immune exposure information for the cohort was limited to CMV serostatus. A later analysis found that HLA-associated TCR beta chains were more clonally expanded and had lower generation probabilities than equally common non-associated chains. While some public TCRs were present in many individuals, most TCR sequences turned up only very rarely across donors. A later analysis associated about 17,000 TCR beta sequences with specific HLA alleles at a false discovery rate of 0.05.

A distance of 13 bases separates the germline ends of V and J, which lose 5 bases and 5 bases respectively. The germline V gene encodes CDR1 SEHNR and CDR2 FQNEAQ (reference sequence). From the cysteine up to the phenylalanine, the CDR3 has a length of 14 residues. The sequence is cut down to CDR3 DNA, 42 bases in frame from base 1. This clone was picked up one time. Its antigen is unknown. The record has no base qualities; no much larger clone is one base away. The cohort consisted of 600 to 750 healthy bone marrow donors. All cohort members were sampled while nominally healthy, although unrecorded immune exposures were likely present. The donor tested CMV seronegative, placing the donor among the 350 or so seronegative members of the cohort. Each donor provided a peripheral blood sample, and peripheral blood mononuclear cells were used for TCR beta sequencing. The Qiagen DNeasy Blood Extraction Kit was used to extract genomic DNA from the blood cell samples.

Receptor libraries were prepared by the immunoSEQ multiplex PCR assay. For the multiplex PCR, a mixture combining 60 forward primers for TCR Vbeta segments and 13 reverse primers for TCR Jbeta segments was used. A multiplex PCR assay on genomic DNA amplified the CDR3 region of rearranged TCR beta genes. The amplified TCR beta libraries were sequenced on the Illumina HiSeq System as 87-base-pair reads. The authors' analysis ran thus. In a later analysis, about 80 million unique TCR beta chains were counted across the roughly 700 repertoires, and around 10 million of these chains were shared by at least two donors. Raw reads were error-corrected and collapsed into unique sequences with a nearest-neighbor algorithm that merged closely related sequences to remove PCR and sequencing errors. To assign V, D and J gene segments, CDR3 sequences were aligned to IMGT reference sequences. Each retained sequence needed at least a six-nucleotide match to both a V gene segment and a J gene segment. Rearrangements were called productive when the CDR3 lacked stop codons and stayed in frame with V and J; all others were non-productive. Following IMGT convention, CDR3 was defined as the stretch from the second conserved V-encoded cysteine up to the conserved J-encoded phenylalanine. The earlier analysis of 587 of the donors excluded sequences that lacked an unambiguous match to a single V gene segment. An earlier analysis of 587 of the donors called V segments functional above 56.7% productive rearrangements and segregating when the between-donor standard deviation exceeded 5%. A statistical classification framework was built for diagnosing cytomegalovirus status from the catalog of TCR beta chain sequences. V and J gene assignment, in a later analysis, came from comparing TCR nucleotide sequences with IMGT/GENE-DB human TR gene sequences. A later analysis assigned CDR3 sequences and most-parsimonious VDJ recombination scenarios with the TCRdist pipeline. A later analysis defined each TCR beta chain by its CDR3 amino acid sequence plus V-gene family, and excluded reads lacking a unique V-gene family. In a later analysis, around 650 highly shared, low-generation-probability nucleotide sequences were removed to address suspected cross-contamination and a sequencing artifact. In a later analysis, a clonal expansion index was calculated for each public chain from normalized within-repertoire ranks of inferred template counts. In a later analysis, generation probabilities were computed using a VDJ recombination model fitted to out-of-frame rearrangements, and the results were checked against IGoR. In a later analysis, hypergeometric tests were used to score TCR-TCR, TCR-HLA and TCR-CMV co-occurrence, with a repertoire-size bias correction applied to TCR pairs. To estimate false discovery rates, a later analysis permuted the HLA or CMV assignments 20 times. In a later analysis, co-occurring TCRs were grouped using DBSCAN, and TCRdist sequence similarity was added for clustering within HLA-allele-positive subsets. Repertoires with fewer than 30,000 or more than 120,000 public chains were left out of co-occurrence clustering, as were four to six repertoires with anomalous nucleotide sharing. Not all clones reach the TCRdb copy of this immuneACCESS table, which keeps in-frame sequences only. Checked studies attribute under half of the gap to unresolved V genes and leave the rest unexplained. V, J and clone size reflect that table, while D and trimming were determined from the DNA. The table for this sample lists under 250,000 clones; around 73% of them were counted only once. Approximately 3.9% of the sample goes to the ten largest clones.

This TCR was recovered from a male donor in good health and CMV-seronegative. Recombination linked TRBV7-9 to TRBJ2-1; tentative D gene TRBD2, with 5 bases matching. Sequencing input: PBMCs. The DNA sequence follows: TGTGCCAGCAGCGCGCCCCGGGAAGACAATGAGCAGTTCTTC. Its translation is CASSAPREDNEQFF.